Detailed here is one T cell receptor beta chain. Its specificity is not known. The isolated RNA, all of it, was reverse transcribed, so expressed TCRB transcripts were what got sequenced. Sequencing was performed with immunoSEQ multiplex PCR; in TCRdb, only in-frame clones are kept and a portion is missing. The sample has around 260,000 clones, around 20% seen once. The source of the sample is a study of beta chain features in type 1 diabetes. Per the germline V gene, CDR1 is SEHNR and CDR2 is FQNEAQ (reference sequence). V was shortened by 5 bases and J by 5 bases, with 10 bases between the two germline ends. CDR3 length: 13 residues. Findings of the study overall: In all four CD4+ subsets, TCRB CDR3 length was significantly, moderately reduced in type 1 diabetes.

The V call is TRBV7-9, the J call TRBJ1-5; no clear D gene. Sequenced material: naive CD4+ T cells from blood. The source is a woman in her thirties or forties with type 1 diabetes. The CDR3 loop is CASSPDTHQPQHF. The CDR3 DNA is TGTGCCAGCAGCCCAGACACCCATCAGCCCCAGCATTTT.